The TCR beta chain described here comes from a study of blood T cell repertoires in COVID-19. Germline CDR1 is SGHRS and CDR2 is YFSETQ. The germline V and J ends were trimmed by 0 bases and 4 bases, with 12 bases remaining between them. The CDR3 covers 15 residues. The table came from immunoSEQ multiplex PCR; TCRdb's copy has only in-frame clones and leaves some out. The table includes more than 110,000 clones, about four fifths detected once. In its sample, this clone was seen once. The rearrangement links TRBV5-1 to TRBJ2-3; the D gene is possibly TRBD1 (5 bases). The sample consisted of peripheral blood. The receptor's source is a woman of 80 years or more in a cohort sampled during active or convalescent COVID-19. The chain's CDR3 is CASSLEGVWADTQYF. The CDR3 coding sequence is TGCGCCAGCAGCTTGGAAGGGGTCTGGGCAGATACGCAGTATTTT.